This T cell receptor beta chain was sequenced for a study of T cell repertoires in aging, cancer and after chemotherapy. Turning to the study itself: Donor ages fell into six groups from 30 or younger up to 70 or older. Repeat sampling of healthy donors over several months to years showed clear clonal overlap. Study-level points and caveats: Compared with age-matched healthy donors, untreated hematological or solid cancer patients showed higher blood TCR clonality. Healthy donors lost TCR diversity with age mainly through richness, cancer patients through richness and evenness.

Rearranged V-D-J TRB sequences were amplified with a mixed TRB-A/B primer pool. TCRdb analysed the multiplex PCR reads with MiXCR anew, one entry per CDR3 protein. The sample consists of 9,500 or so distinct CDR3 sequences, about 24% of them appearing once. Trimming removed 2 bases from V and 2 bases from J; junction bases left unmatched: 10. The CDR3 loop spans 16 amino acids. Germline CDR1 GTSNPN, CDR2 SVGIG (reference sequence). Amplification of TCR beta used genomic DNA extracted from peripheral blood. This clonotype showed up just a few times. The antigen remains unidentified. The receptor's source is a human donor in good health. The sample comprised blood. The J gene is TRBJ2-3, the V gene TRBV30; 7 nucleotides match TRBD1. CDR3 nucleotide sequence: TGTGCCTGGAGTAAACATTACAGGGGAGCCACAGATACGCAGTATTTT. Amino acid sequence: CAWSKHYRGATDTQYF.